The source of this T cell receptor (beta chain) is a study of blood T cell repertoires in COVID-19. The CDR3 spans 16 residues. V lost 5 bases to trimming and J lost 2 bases; unmatched junction nucleotides: 6. Per the germline V gene, CDR1 is SGHAT and CDR2 is FQDESV (reference sequence). How the authors handled the data: Estimates of nucleated cell counts were drawn from the amplification of reference gene primers. Generated by immunoSEQ multiplex PCR, the TCRdb table keeps only in-frame clones and is missing some. The V and J calls and the clone size are those of that table, but D and trimming were determined from the DNA. This table holds fewer than 300,000 clones, over 70% found once.

The chain links TRBV11-1 to TRBJ2-7; TRBD2 matches 13 bases. This clonotype was sampled from a human donor in a cohort sampled during active COVID-19. The sequencing sample was made of peripheral blood. CDR3 amino acids: CASSPTGTSGTYEQYF. The CDR3 bases are TGTGCCAGCAGCCCCACAGGGACTAGCGGGACCTACGAGCAGTACTTC.